This TCR beta chain is drawn from a study of cytomegalovirus exposure and HLA in healthy donors. General study results and limits: A later examination showed that TCR association rates differed by HLA locus, with DRB1 most and HLA-C fewest.

The CDR3 contains 16 residues. V dropped 4 bases and J dropped 0 bases, with 13 bases sitting between them. CDR1 is KGHSH, CDR2 LQKENI, per germline. The PCR contained 60 Vbeta and 13 Jbeta primers. Produced via immunoSEQ multiplex PCR; TCRdb's table is partial and in-frame only. The profile shows about 100,000 clones, about 80% of them singletons. Note on this clone: Its antigen is unknown.

This sequence joins TRBV18 and TRBJ1-5; a weak D match, TRBD1 (6 bases). The source of this sequence is a man aged 25 to 40 in good health and CMV-seropositive. Specimen: PBMCs. CDR3 coding DNA: TGTGCCAGCTCACAAGGGACATCTGATAGCAATCAGCCCCAGCATTTT. Translated: CASSQGTSDSNQPQHF.